These T cell receptor beta chains were read from a single sample in a study of blood T cell repertoires in COVID-19. Clones were sequenced by immunoSEQ multiplex PCR, and TCRdb holds only the in-frame ones, with some missing. The data hold 200,000 to 300,000 clones, with roughly 89% observed a single time. Sequenced material: PBMCs or T cells enriched from blood (not recorded which). The source of these receptors is a woman aged 25 to 39 who had recovered from COVID-19. Both conserved end residues are part of each CDR3. A D gene is named only where the DNA matches it firmly. Part of the rows lack a size; the others show once, few, many or a class for expanded clones.

CDR3 DNA | CDR3 protein | J gene | D gene | clone size | V gene
TGTGCCAGCAGCTGGCGACTAGCGGGGACCACAGATACGCAGTATTTT | CASSWRLAGTTDTQYF | TRBJ2-3 | TRBD2 | NA | TRBV7-3
TGTGCCTGGACGGTATTTGCGGGGGGCGATTCACCCCTCCACTTT | CAWTVFAGGDSPLHF | TRBJ1-6 | NA | NA | TRBV30
TGTGCCAGCAGCGAGGGGAAAGAAAGAAGAAATAGTCTGTTTTTT | CASSEGKERRNSLFF | TRBJ1-4 | NA | NA | TRBV9
TGTGCCAGCAGTACCACCAGGATAGGTTTTAATTTACAGCCCCAGCATTTT | CASSTTRIGFNLQPQHF | TRBJ1-5 | NA | NA | TRBV28
TGTGCCAGCAGCGACCGGGGGGAAGCTTTCTTT | CASSDRGEAFF | TRBJ1-1 | NA | few | TRBV9
TGTGCCAGCAGTGAATATCGCAGGCGGGGTTCACCCCTCCACTTT | CASSEYRRRGSPLHF | TRBJ1-6 | NA | NA | TRBV6-1
TGCAGCGTTGATAGGGGCCGTGCCGGGGAGCTGTTTTTT | CSVDRGRAGELFF | TRBJ2-2 | NA | NA | TRBV29-1
TGTGCCAGCAGCTTTGGACAAGATGGCTACACCTTC | CASSFGQDGYTF | TRBJ1-2 | NA | NA | TRBV7-8
TGTGCCAGCAGCTTAGCGCCCATATTGGAGGAAGCTTTCTTT | CASSLAPILEEAFF | TRBJ1-1 | NA | NA | TRBV7-2
TGTGCCAGCTCGCAAAAACTAGCGGGGTCTAACAATGAGCAGTTCTTC | CASSQKLAGSNNEQFF | TRBJ2-1 | TRBD2 | NA | TRBV18
TGTGCCAGCAGCTTAAGAGGGGGGACAGGGCTCTTGAACACTGAAGCTTTCTTT | CASSLRGGTGLLNTEAFF | TRBJ1-1 | TRBD1 | NA | TRBV7-3
TGTGCCAGCAGCTTAATGGTGTCAGGGCTGACCGGGGAGCTGTTTTTT | CASSLMVSGLTGELFF | TRBJ2-2 | NA | NA | TRBV7-2
TGTGCCAGCAGCCGACTAGCGGGCACTTACAATGAGCAGTTCTTC | CASSRLAGTYNEQFF | TRBJ2-1 | TRBD2 | NA | TRBV6-5
TGCGCCAGCAGCCAAGAAGCGCTAGCCTACAATGAGCAGTTCTTC | CASSQEALAYNEQFF | TRBJ2-1 | NA | NA | TRBV4-3
TGCGCCAGCAGCTTGGCCGTACAGGGCAATGAGCAGTTCTTC | CASSLAVQGNEQFF | TRBJ2-1 | NA | NA | TRBV5-1
TGTGCCAGCAGAGTTGCCGGGACAGGGGATAATTCACCCCTCCACTTT | CASRVAGTGDNSPLHF | TRBJ1-6 | TRBD1 | NA | TRBV25-1